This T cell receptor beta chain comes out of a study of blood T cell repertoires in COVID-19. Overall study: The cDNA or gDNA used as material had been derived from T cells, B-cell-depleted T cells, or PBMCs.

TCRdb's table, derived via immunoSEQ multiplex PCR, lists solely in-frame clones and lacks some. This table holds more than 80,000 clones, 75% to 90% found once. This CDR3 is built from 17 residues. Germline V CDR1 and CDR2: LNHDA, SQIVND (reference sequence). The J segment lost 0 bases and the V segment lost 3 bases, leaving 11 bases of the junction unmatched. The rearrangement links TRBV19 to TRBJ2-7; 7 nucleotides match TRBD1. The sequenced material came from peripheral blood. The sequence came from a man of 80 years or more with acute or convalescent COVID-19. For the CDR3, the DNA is TGTGCCAGTAGTATTATTGACAGGGCCTCAAACTCCTACGAGCAGTACTTC. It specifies CASSIIDRASNSYEQYF.